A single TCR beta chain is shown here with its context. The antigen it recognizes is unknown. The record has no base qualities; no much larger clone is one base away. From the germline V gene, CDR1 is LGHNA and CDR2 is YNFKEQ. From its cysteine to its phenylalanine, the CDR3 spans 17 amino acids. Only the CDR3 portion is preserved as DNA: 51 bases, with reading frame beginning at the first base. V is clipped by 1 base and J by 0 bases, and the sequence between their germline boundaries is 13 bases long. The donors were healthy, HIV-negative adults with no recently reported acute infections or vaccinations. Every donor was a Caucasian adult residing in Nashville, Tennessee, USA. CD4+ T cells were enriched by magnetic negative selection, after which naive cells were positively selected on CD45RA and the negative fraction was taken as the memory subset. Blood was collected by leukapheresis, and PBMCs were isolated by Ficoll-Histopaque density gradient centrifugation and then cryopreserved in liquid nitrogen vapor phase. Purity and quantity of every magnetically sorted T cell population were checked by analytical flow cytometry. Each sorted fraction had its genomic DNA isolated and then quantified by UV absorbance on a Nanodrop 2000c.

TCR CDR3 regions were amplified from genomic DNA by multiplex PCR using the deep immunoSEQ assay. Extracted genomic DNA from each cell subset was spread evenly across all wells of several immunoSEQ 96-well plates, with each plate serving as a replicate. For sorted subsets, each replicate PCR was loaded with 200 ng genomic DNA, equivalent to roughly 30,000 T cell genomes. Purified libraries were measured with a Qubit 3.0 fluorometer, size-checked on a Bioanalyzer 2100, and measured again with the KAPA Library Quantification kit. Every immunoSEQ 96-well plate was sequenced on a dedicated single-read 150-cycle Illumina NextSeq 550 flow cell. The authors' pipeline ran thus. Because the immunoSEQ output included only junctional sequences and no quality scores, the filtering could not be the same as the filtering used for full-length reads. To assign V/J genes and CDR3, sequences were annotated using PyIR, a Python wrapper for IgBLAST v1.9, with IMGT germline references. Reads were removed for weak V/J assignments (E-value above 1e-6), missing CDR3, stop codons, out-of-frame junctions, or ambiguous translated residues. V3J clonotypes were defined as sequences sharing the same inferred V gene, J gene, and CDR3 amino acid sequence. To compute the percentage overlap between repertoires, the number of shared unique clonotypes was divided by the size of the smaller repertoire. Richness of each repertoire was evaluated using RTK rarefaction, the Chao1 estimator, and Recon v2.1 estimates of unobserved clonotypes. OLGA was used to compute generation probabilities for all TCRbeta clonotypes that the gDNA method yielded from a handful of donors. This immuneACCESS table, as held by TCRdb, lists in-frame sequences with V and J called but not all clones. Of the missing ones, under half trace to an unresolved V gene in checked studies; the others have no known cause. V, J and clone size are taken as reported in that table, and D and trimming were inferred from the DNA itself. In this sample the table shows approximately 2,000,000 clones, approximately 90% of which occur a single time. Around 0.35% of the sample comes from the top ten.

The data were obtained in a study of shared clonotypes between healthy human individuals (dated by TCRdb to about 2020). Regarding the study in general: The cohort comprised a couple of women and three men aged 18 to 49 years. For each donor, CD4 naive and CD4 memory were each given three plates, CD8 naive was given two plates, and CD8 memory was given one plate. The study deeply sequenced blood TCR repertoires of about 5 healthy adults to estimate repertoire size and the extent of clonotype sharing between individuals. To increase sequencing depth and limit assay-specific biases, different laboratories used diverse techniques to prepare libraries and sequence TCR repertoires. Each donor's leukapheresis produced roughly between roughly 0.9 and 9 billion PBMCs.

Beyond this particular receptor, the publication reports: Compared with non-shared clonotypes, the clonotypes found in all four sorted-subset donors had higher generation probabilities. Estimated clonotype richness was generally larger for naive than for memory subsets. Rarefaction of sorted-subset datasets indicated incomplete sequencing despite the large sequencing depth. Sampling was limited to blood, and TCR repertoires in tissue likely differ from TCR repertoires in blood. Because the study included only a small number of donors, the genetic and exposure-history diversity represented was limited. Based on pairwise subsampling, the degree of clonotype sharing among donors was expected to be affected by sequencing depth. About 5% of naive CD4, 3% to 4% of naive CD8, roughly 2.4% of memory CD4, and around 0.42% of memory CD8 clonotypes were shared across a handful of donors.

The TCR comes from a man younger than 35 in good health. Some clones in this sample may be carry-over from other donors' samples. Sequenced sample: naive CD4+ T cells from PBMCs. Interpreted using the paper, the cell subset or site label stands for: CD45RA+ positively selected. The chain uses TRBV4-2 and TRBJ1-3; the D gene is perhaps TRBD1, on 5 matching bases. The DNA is TGTGCCAGCAGCCAAGGGGGTTTGGGGGACTCTGGAAACACCATATATTTT. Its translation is CASSQGGLGDSGNTIYF.